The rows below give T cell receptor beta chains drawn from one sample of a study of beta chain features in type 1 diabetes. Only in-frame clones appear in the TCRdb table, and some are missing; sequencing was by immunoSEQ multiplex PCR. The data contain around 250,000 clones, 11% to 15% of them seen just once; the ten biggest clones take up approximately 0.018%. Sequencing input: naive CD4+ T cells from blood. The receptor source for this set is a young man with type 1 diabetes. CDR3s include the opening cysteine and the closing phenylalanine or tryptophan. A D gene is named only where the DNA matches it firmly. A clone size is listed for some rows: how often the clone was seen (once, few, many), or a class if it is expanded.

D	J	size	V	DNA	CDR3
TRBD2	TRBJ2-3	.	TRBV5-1	TGCGCCAGCAGCTTGTCCCCCCGGGGGGGCCGGGCAGATACGCAGTATTTT	CASSLSPRGGRADTQYF
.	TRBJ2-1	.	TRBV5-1	TGCGCCAGCAGCTTTCGGCTAGCTGCAGACAATGAGCAGTTCTTC	CASSFRLAADNEQFF
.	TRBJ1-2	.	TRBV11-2	TGTGCCAGCGCCGTGATCGGGGGAGATGGCTACACCTTC	CASAVIGGDGYTF
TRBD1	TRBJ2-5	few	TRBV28	TGTGCCATCTTGTCAAAACAGGGGCACGTTGTTGAGACCCAGTACTTC	CAILSKQGHVVETQYF
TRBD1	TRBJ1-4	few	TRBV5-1	TGCGCCAGCAGAGCAGACGGGACAGTTAATGAAAAACTGTTTTTT	CASRADGTVNEKLFF
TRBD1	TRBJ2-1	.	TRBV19	TGTGCCAGTAGTAGTGTTGGACAGGGGATTGACAATGAGCAGTTCTTC	CASSSVGQGIDNEQFF
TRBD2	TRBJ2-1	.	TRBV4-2	TGTGCCAGCAGCCAAGAGGAGGTTGTGGCGGGGGTCCCCAATGAGCAGTTCTTC	CASSQEEVVAGVPNEQFF
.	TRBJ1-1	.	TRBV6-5	.	CASFLWSGGTEAFF
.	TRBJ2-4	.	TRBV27	TGTGCCAGCAGTCCGGGAGTAGGACAGGCCCTAGCCAAAAACATTCAGTACTTC	CASSPGVGQALAKNIQYF
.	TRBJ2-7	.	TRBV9	TGTGCCAGCAGCGTAGATGCGAGCTACGAGCAGTACTTC	CASSVDASYEQYF
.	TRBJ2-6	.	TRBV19	TGTGCCAGTAGCGGAGAATCTGGGGCCAACGTCCTGACTTTC	CASSGESGANVLTF
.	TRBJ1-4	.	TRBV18	TGTGCCAGCTCACCCTCCGGGACAAAGAACGGTGAAAAACTGTTTTTT	CASSPSGTKNGEKLFF
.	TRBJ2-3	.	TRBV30	TGTGCCTGGAGTGGGGGGGCAGATACGCAGTATTTT	CAWSGGADTQYF
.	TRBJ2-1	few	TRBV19	TGTGCCAGTAGTACCACCAGGGAATCCTACAATGAGCAGTTCTTC	CASSTTRESYNEQFF
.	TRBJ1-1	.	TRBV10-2	TGCGCCAGCAGCCTGGGGGCTTCAGGAGTGGCTTTCTTT	CASSLGASGVAFF
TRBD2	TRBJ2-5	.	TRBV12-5	TGTGCTAGTGGTTTGGTAAGCGGGAGGGAGGAGACCCAGTACTTC	CASGLVSGREETQYF
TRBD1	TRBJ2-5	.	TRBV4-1	TGCGCCAGCAGCGGGACAGGGACACTTAACCGCGGGGGAGAGACCCAGTACTTC	CASSGTGTLNRGGETQYF
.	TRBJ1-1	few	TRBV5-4	TGTGCCAGCAGCTTGGATGAGGGTAGCACTGAAGCTTTCTTT	CASSLDEGSTEAFF